This T cell receptor (beta chain) is drawn from a study of CD8+CD57+ T cells in acquired aplastic anemia. Points from the study as a whole: Patients and controls shared 25 to 30 CD8+ CDR3 sequences, which appeared highly expressed in patients and within their immunodominant clones.

TCR beta VDJ combinations and CDR3 sequences were profiled from genomic DNA. TCRdb independently ran MiXCR on the reads; one entry per CDR3 protein. The sample has around 130,000 distinct CDR3 sequences; 50% to 60% are singletons. Comments on this clonotype: Its antigen is not known. The junction shows a germline mismatch at one end, possibly a read error.

All sequencing subjects had displayed CD8+CD57+ cell expansion on flow cytometry. In all patients, the disease was severe acquired aplastic anemia. The CDR3 sequence is 15 residues long. Germline V gene lookup returns CDR1 ENHRY and CDR2 SYGVKD. V is TRBV10-3 and J is TRBJ1-2; the D is unclear. The sample was sorted CD4+, CD8+, or CD8+CD57+ T cells (not recorded which) from PBMCs. This sequence originates from a human donor with aplastic anemia. The DNA for the CDR3 is TGTGCCATCAGTGAGTCCAAACTACCTAACTATGGCTGCACCTTC. Protein sequence: CAISESKLPNYGCTF.